The 24 T cell receptor beta chains presented below share a single source sample, sequenced in a study of CD8+CD57+ T cells in acquired aplastic anemia. Before being chosen for sequencing, patients had shown CD8+CD57+ cell expansion by flow cytometry. The template used for profiling TCR beta VDJ and CDR3 was genomic DNA. TCRdb recomputed calls from the reads with MiXCR, one row per CDR3 protein. The data show some 150,000 distinct CDR3 sequences, with roughly two thirds seen just once and around 45% held by the top ten. The sequenced sample was sorted CD4+, CD8+, or CD8+CD57+ T cells (not recorded which) from PBMCs. The receptors shown here come from a human donor with aplastic anemia.

The chain recombines TRBV9 with TRBJ1-2, with D tentatively TRBD1 (5 bases). The V gene lost 7 bases and the J gene lost 4 bases, with 8 bases spanning the gap. CDR3 length equals 11 residues. Germline CDR1 is SGDLS and CDR2 is YYNGEE. CDR3 DNA sequence: TGTGCCAGCGACAGTGGCTATGGCTACACCTTC. Its translation is CASDSGYGYTF. Using reference TRBV9 and TRBJ1-2 for the parts outside the CDR3, the full variable domain is DSGVTQTPKHLITATGQRVTLRCSPRSGDLSVYWYQQSLDQGLQFLIQYYNGEERAKGNILERFSAQQFPDLHSELNLSSLELGDSALYFCASDSGYGYTFGSGTRLTVV.

The chain employs TRBV5-1 and TRBJ1-3; a possible D gene is TRBD1 (5 bases). Germline CDR1 SGHRS, CDR2 YFSETQ. This CDR3 has 15 residues. The germline V and J ends were trimmed by 0 bases and 0 bases, with 7 bases remaining between them. CDR3 sequence (DNA): TGCGCCAGCAGCTTGGGACAGTTCTCTGGAAACACCATATATTTT. Protein product: CASSLGQFSGNTIYF.

This clonotype was seen a few times. J is TRBJ2-7 and V is TRBV19; no firm D call. Germline CDR1 and CDR2: LNHDA and SQIVND (reference sequence). V gave up 10 bases and J gave up 3 bases, with 13 bases separating them. CDR3 length equals 12 residues. The CDR3 region is CATEGESYEQYF. The CDR3 nucleotides are TGTGCCACCGAAGGTGAGAGCTACGAGCAGTACTTC.

This chain uses TRBV5-1 with TRBJ2-3, with D uncertain. CDR1 is SGHRS and CDR2 is YFSETQ in the germline V gene. Trimming pared 2 bases from V and 1 base from J, leaving 11 bases between. The CDR3 is 15 amino acids. The CDR3 DNA follows: TGCGCCAGCAGCTTAGGTGTACCGGGCACAGATACGCAGTATTTT. The encoded protein is CASSLGVPGTDTQYF.

The rearrangement joins TRBV7-9 to TRBJ2-1, with 9 bases fitting TRBD2. The CDR3 runs 16 residues. The germline gives CDR1 SEHNR, CDR2 FQNEAQ (reference sequence). V lost 1 base to trimming and J lost 8 bases; unmatched junction nucleotides: 9. The DNA of the CDR3 is TGTGCCAGCAGCTTAGTTAGCGGGAGCCTAATGGATGAGCAGTTCTTC. Protein sequence: CASSLVSGSLMDEQFF.

With respect to this clonotype: Compared with germline, one end of the junction differs, possibly owing to a read error. V gene TRBV10-3 combines with J gene TRBJ1-6; D gene unclear. The CDR3 loop spans 18 amino acids. CDR1 is ENHRY and CDR2 is SYGVKD in the germline V gene. The chain's CDR3 is CASSEASGRPTYNSPLHF. The CDR3 region has the DNA TGTGCCAGCAGTGAAGCCTCGGGCAGGCCTACCTATAATTCACCCCTCCACTTT.

In its sample, this clonotype was seen many times. The V gene is TRBV6-4, the J gene TRBJ2-1; TRBD2 matches 12 bases. The CDR3 has 15 residues. The junction had 5 bases not matched to a gene; V was cut back by 3 bases and J by 8 bases. CDR1 is MRHNA and CDR2 is SNTAGT in the germline V gene. The CDR3 protein is CASSEASGGADEQFF. CDR3 DNA: TGTGCCAGCAGTGAGGCTAGCGGGGGGGCCGATGAGCAGTTCTTC.

This chain connects TRBV6-6 to TRBJ2-7; 7 bases align to TRBD2. Germline loops: CDR1 MNHNY, CDR2 SVGAGI (reference sequence). The CDR3 spans 15 residues. The CDR3 region has the DNA TGTGACCGACCTAGAGCATCGCGGGGACTATACGAGCAGTACTTC. Translated: CDRPRASRGLYEQYF.

With regard to this clonotype: The junction departs from germline at one end; a sequencing error may be responsible. V usage is TRBV2 and J usage is TRBJ1-4; TRBD1 matches at 7 bases. The CDR3 covers 18 residues. CDR1 and CDR2 (germline): SNHLY, FYNNEI. Written as DNA, the CDR3 is TGCGCCAGCAGTGAGAAGGACAGGAGTCGCACTACTCTGGTAAAACTGTTTTTT. Its protein is CASSEKDRSRTTLVKLFF.

This clonotype was seen a handful of times. The chain uses TRBV7-9 and TRBJ2-7; no definite D call. The germline V gene encodes CDR1 SEHNR and CDR2 FQNEAQ (reference sequence). The CDR3 contains 12 residues. V gave up 4 bases and J gave up 1 base, with 5 bases separating them. The DNA for the CDR3 is TGTGCCAGCAGCTCCACTTCCTACGAGCAGTACTTC. This gives the protein CASSSTSYEQYF.

The chain employs TRBV7-2 and TRBJ2-5; D is ambiguous. Germline lookup yields CDR1 SGHTA and CDR2 FQGNSA. V gave up 4 bases and J gave up 4 bases, with 4 bases separating them. This CDR3 spans 11 amino acids. CDR3 amino acids: CASSSRETQYF. The CDR3 region has the DNA TGTGCCAGCAGCTCGCGAGAGACCCAGTACTTC.

The chain is built from TRBV10-3 and TRBJ1-2, with TRBD1 matching 7 bases. The CDR3 consists of 13 residues. J was trimmed by 4 bases and V by 3 bases; bases with no gene match: 2. Germline V gives CDR1 ENHRY, CDR2 SYGVKD. The CDR3 loop reads CAISDGQVYGYTF. The CDR3 nucleotides are TGTGCCATCAGTGACGGACAGGTCTATGGCTACACCTTC.

This clonotype was detected once. The V and J genes are TRBV7-3 and TRBJ2-5; 11 bases match TRBD2. The CDR3 covers 14 residues. Trimming at V came to 8 bases and at J to 5 bases, leaving 7 bases not matched to a gene. Germline V gives CDR1 SGHTA, CDR2 FQGTGA. The CDR3 nucleotides are TGTGCCAGCGGTGTAGCGGGGGGGCGGGAGACCCAGTACTTC. Its protein product is CASGVAGGRETQYF.

V usage is TRBV25-1 and J usage is TRBJ2-7; tentative D call: TRBD2 (6 bases). Looked up from germline, CDR1 is MGHDK and CDR2 is SYGVNS. Deletions cut 4 bases from V and 6 bases from J, with 19 bases between. CDR3 length: 15 amino acids. The CDR3 region is CASSGNVGRAGEQYF. DNA for the CDR3: TGTGCCAGCAGTGGTAATGTCGGGAGAGCAGGCGAGCAGTACTTC.

The sample holds one count of this clonotype. V usage is TRBV6-1 and J usage is TRBJ1-6; weak D call: TRBD1 (5 bases). CDR3 length: 14 residues. Trimming shortened V by 4 bases and J by 10 bases, and 14 bases separated the two germline ends. Germline V CDR1 and CDR2: MNHNS, SASEGT. CDR3 amino acids: CASSVGEGSSPLHF. Written as DNA, the CDR3 is TGTGCCAGCAGTGTCGGCGAGGGGAGCTCACCCCTCCACTTT.

The chain couples TRBV24-1 to TRBJ1-1; TRBD1 might be the D (6 bases). The CDR3 contains 15 residues. Looked up from germline, CDR1 is KGHDR and CDR2 is SFDVKD. Trimming removed 2 bases at V and 1 base at J, with 10 bases between. The CDR3 protein is CATSDSVTGNTEAFF. The CDR3 bases are TGTGCCACCAGTGATTCGGTGACAGGGAACACTGAAGCTTTCTTT.

The CDR3 sequence: CASSFRQVNQPQHF. The CDR3 nucleotides read TGTGCCAGCAGCTTCCGACAGGTCAATCAGCCCCAGCATTTT. The chain recombines TRBV7-2 with TRBJ1-5; a possible D gene is TRBD1 (6 bases). Germline loops: CDR1 SGHTA, CDR2 FQGNSA. The CDR3 has 14 residues. V was pared by 3 bases and J by 3 bases, with 9 bases between.

Here the CDR3 reads CASMRGPQETQYF. In nucleotides, the CDR3 is TGTGCCAGCATGCGGGGGCCTCAAGAGACCCAGTACTTC. The V and J genes are TRBV9 and TRBJ2-5; D might be TRBD2 (7 bases). The CDR3 loop spans 13 amino acids. The ends were cut back, 6 bases at V and 2 bases at J, with 11 bases in the middle. Germline V CDR1 and CDR2: SGDLS, YYNGEE.

This chain uses TRBV4-1 with TRBJ1-2; D gene ambiguous. This CDR3 contains 14 residues. V lost 0 bases to trimming and J lost 2 bases, with 7 bases between them. The germline CDR1 and CDR2 sequences are MGHRA and YSYEKL. Here the CDR3 reads CASSQEVTNYGYTF. The CDR3 coding sequence is TGCGCCAGCAGCCAAGAGGTCACCAACTATGGCTACACCTTC.

This clonotype was seen more than once but under ten times. The chain uses TRBV5-4 and TRBJ2-1; TRBD2 matches at 14 bases. This CDR3 has 15 amino acids. Trimming cost V 4 bases and J 6 bases; bases outside gene matches: 3. Germline loops: CDR1 SGHNT, CDR2 YYREEE (reference sequence). The chain's CDR3 is CASSRLAGGLNEQFF. The CDR3 DNA is TGTGCCAGCAGCCGACTAGCGGGGGGGCTCAATGAGCAGTTCTTC. Combining the CDR3 with reference TRBV5-4 and TRBJ2-1 gives the whole variable domain ETGVTQSPTHLIKTRGQQVTLRCSSQSGHNTVSWYQQALGQGPQFIFQYYREEENGRGNFPPRFSGLQFPNYSSELNVNALELDDSALYLCASSRLAGGLNEQFFGPGTRLTVL.

This clonotype appeared a single time. The gene calls are TRBV7-8 and TRBJ1-5, with 9 bases that match TRBD1. The CDR3 consists of 15 residues. Unmatched junction bases numbered 5, after V lost 0 bases and J lost 8 bases. Germline CDR1 reads SGHVS; CDR2 reads FQNEAQ. The CDR3 sequence is CASSLAGTGREPQHF. DNA of the CDR3: TGTGCCAGCAGCTTAGCAGGGACAGGGAGAGAGCCCCAGCATTTT. The whole variable domain, filled in from reference TRBV7-8 and TRBJ1-5, reads GAGVSQSPRYKVAKRGQDVALRCDPISGHVSLFWYQQALGQGPEFLTYFQNEAQLDKSGLPSDRFFAERPEGSVSTLKIQRTQQEDSAVYLCASSLAGTGREPQHFGDGTRLSIL.

The chain has TRBV29-1 and TRBJ1-3, with D hard to call. From germline, CDR1 is SQVTM and CDR2 ANQGSEA. The CDR3 consists of 17 residues. Trimming shortened V by 0 bases and J by 1 base, and 16 bases separated the two germline ends. CDR3 loop: CSVEDRPEEISGNTIYF. In DNA form, the CDR3 reads TGCAGCGTTGAAGATCGACCAGAGGAAATATCTGGAAACACCATATATTTT.

This chain connects TRBV12-3 or TRBV12-4 to TRBJ2-6; D not resolved. With 6 bases removed from V and 8 bases from J, the gap between germline ends came to 11 bases. This CDR3 contains 13 residues. CDR3 DNA: TGTGCCAGCAGCGCCCTGACATCCAACGTCCTGACTTTC. Its protein is CASSALTSNVLTF.

The chain is built from TRBV2 and TRBJ2-5; the match to TRBD1 covers 10 bases. J gave up 5 bases and V 6 bases, and 9 bases lay outside the gene matches. This CDR3 is built from 15 residues. CDR1 and CDR2 (germline): SNHLY, FYNNEI. The CDR3 DNA sequence: TGTGCCAGCAGAGTTAGACAGGGGGCTAGGGAGACCCAGTACTTC. Residues: CASRVRQGARETQYF.